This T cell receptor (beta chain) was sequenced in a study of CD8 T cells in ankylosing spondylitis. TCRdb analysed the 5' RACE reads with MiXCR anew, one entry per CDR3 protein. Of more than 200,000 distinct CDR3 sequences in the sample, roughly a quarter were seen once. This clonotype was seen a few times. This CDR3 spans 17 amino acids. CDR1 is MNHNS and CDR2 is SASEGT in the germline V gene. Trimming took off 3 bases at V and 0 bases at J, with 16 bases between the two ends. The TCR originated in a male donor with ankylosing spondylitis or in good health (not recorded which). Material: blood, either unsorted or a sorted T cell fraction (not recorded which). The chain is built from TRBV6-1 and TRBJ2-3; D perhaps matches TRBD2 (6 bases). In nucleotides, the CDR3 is TGTGCCAGCAGTGAGCTGGGGCTAGCGAGGAGCACAGATACGCAGTATTTT. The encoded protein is CASSELGLARSTDTQYF.